This T cell receptor beta chain originates from a study of blood T cell repertoires in COVID-19. Overall study context: Samples taken during acute and convalescent COVID-19 were collected in the United States, Italy and Spain.

Authors' analysis steps: Amplification of reference gene primers provided the estimated nucleated cell counts. Measured with immunoSEQ multiplex PCR; TCRdb has only the in-frame clones, and not every one. For V, J and clone size, that table is used; D and trimming come from the DNA. The sample lists fewer than 250,000 clones; about 85% were seen once. This CDR3 comprises 15 residues. Germline V gene data show CDR1 as SGHRS and CDR2 as YFSETQ. Trimming shortened V by 2 bases and J by 5 bases, and 16 bases separated the two germline ends. The sequenced material came from peripheral blood. V gene TRBV5-1 combines with J gene TRBJ2-5, with D possibly matching TRBD1 (5 bases). The source is a man aged 35-49 years with acute or convalescent COVID-19. The DNA of the CDR3 is TGCGCCAGCAGCTTAGGGGAAGGCTTAGGGGAGACCCAGTACTTC. This encodes CASSLGEGLGETQYF.